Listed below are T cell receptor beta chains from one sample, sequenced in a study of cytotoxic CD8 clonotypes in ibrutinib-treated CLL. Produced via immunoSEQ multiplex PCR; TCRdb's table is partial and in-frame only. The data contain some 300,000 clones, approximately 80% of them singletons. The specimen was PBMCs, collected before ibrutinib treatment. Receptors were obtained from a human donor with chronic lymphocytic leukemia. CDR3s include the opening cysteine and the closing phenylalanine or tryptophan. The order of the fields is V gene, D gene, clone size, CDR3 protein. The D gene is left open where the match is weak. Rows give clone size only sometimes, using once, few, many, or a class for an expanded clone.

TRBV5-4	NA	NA	CASSPSGGRNEQYF
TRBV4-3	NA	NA	CASSQDLGSSGNTIYF
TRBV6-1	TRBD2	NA	CASRTSGRAAEQFF
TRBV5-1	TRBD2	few	CASSLTGTSGSTDTQYF
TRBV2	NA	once	CASGAYRAGEQYF
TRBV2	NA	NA	CASILASGTGELFF
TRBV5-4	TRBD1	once	CASSLRDRAFYNEQFF
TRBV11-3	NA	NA	CASSRRGRDEQFF
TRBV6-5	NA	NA	CASSYRYEQYF
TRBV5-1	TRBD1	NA	CASSGGTGRTGELFF
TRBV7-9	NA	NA	CASSLNQVFSPHGYTF
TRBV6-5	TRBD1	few	CASRGQGNPHYEQYF
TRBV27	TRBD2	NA	CASSLSSTSGNYEQYF
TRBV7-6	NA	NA	CASSITDKGAQHF
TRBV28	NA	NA	CASSLGVRRGTYEQYF
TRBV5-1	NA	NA	CASSSGLVATNEKLFF
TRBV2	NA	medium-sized	CASSEKGYTF
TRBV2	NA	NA	CASHLGPDTQYF
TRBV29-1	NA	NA	CSAAISNHNEQFF
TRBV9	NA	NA	CASSVAPQGLTEAFF